These T cell receptor beta chains were read from a single sample in a study of blood T cell repertoires in COVID-19. The assay was immunoSEQ multiplex PCR, and TCRdb's table has in-frame clones only and misses some. This table holds some 110,000 clones, 75% to 90% found once. Sequenced material: peripheral blood. The receptors were gathered from a human donor in a cohort sampled during active COVID-19. CDR3s include the opening cysteine and the closing phenylalanine or tryptophan. Each record gives: J gene, clone size, D gene, V gene, CDR3 DNA, CDR3 protein. The D gene is left open where the match is weak. For some rows the clone size is stated as once, few or many, or as a class when expanded; others skip it.

TRBJ2-5,.,TRBD2,TRBV6-1,TGTGCCAGCACCGACGGACTAGCGGGGCAAGAGACCCAGTACTTC,CASTDGLAGQETQYF
TRBJ1-2,.,.,TRBV30,TGTGCCTGGAGTGTAGGAGGGAATAATGGCTACACCTTC,CAWSVGGNNGYTF
TRBJ2-2,.,.,TRBV28,TGTGCCAGCCGCGGGTCTACCACGATTACCGGGGAGCTGTTTTTT,CASRGSTTITGELFF
TRBJ1-6,few,TRBD1,TRBV5-1,TGCGCCAGCAGCTTGGCACGGACAGGGGGCGATTCACCCCTCCACTTT,CASSLARTGGDSPLHF
TRBJ1-1,.,TRBD1,TRBV19,TGTGCCAGTAGCCTCGACAGGGGGAACACTGAAGCTTTCTTT,CASSLDRGNTEAFF
TRBJ1-1,.,TRBD1,TRBV19,TGTGCCAGTAGTATTCAACAGGGGGCTGTAACTGAAGCTTTCTTT,CASSIQQGAVTEAFF
TRBJ1-4,.,TRBD1,TRBV25-1,TGTGCCAGCAGTGAATTGGGGACAGTCTCAAATGAAAAACTGTTTTTT,CASSELGTVSNEKLFF
TRBJ2-7,.,.,TRBV3-1/TRBV3-2,TGTGCCAGCAGCCAAGCCGGCGGGACGTACGAGCAGTACTTC,CASSQAGGTYEQYF
TRBJ1-1,.,.,TRBV28,TGTGCCAGCAGCCGTCTGGGACATCTGTACACTGAAGCTTTCTTT,CASSRLGHLYTEAFF
TRBJ2-7,.,TRBD1,TRBV24-1,TGTGCCACCAGTGAACCCCTTCCCGGGACAGGGGGCTACGAGCAGTACTTC,CATSEPLPGTGGYEQYF